These 21 T cell receptor beta chains share one sample of origin, sequenced in a study of blood T cell repertoires in COVID-19. The data were produced by immunoSEQ multiplex PCR, yet TCRdb's version contains in-frame clones alone and is incomplete. This table has under 250,000 clones, 88% appearing once. Sequencing was performed on peripheral blood. The receptors come from a woman in her thirties with COVID-19, enrolled during active disease.

This clone occurred once. The genes are TRBV19 and TRBJ1-1, with D hard to call. V lost 0 bases and J 7 bases, leaving 9 bases between the germline ends. Germline-derived CDR1 and CDR2 are LNHDA and SQIVND (reference sequence). This CDR3 comprises 13 residues. CDR3 residues: CASSIDRGGEAFF. The CDR3 DNA reads as TGTGCCAGTAGTATAGATCGGGGTGGTGAAGCTTTCTTT.

The chain is built from TRBV25-1 and TRBJ2-7; 7 bases match TRBD1. Germline CDR1 and CDR2: MGHDK and SYGVNS. The V segment lost 3 bases and the J segment 4 bases; nucleotides outside the gene matches: 3. This CDR3 comprises 13 residues. The CDR3 reads CASSETGFYEQYF. The CDR3 DNA reads as TGTGCCAGCAGTGAGACAGGGTTTTACGAGCAGTACTTC.

The chain links TRBV5-5 to TRBJ2-2; 8 bases are a match to TRBD1. Germline loops: CDR1 SGHKS, CDR2 YYEKEE (reference sequence). The CDR3 is 15 residues long. J was trimmed by 3 bases and V by 4 bases; bases with no gene match: 5. Written as DNA, the CDR3 is TGTGCCAGCAGCGGGGGACAGGACGACACCGGGGAGCTGTTTTTT. It is translated as CASSGGQDDTGELFF.

This clone was seen once. The J gene is TRBJ2-3, the V gene TRBV19; tentative D call: TRBD1 (6 bases). The germline V gene encodes CDR1 LNHDA and CDR2 SQIVND (reference sequence). CDR3 size: 17 residues. With 1 base removed from V and 8 bases from J, the gap between germline ends came to 22 bases. CDR3 protein: CASSIGWRQEPLGTQYF. The CDR3 DNA is TGTGCCAGTAGTATAGGGTGGAGACAGGAGCCGCTCGGTACGCAGTATTTT.

The J gene is TRBJ2-2, the V gene TRBV2, with D unclear. Between the trimmed V and J ends, which lost 1 base and 7 bases, there was a span of 16 bases. Per germline, CDR1 SNHLY and CDR2 FYNNEI. The CDR3 runs 16 residues. This CDR3 is CASSEEPGTSGGELFF. CDR3 coding DNA: TGTGCCAGCAGTGAAGAACCGGGTACCTCGGGCGGGGAGCTGTTTTTT.

This clone showed up just once. J is TRBJ2-4 and V is TRBV3-1 (or the pseudogene TRBV3-2); unclear D gene. Between the trimmed V and J ends, which lost 0 bases and 0 bases, there was a span of 9 bases. The CDR3 has 16 amino acids. Germline V CDR1 and CDR2: LGHDT, YNNKEL (reference sequence). The CDR3 DNA reads TGTGCCAGCAGCCAAGAGGCCCGACTAGCCAAAAACATTCAGTACTTC. The encoded protein is CASSQEARLAKNIQYF.

The chain joins TRBV11-2 to TRBJ2-3, with unresolved D. V was clipped by 7 bases and J by 4 bases, with 12 bases between them. Germline CDR1 is SGHAT and CDR2 is FQNNGV. This CDR3 spans 13 amino acids. The CDR3 region is CASTFSHSDTQYF. Written as DNA, the CDR3 is TGTGCCAGCACGTTCAGTCATTCAGATACGCAGTATTTT.

This clone was seen at least ten times. The rearrangement links TRBV7-8 to TRBJ2-7, with a tentative D call TRBD1 (6 bases). V lost 5 bases and J 0 bases, leaving 14 bases between the germline ends. The CDR3 sequence is 15 residues long. Germline V gene lookup returns CDR1 SGHVS and CDR2 FQNEAQ. CDR3 amino acids: CASSARQGPSYEQYF. The CDR3 DNA follows: TGTGCCAGCAGCGCACGCCAGGGGCCCTCCTACGAGCAGTACTTC.

The chain employs TRBV11-2 and TRBJ2-7; D is perhaps TRBD1 (5 bases). The CDR3 runs 12 residues. V was pared by 2 bases and J by 7 bases, with 9 bases between. The germline V gene has CDR1 SGHAT and CDR2 FQNNGV. CDR3 sequence (DNA): TGTGCCAGCAGCTTACAGGGTGGGGAGCAGTACTTC. Encoded protein: CASSLQGGEQYF.

V usage is TRBV4-3 and J usage is TRBJ2-3; 12 nucleotides line up with TRBD2. The length of the CDR3 is 18 residues. Germline V gives CDR1 LGHNA, CDR2 YSLEER. V was clipped by 0 bases and J by 6 bases; unmatched bases: 10. Here the CDR3 reads CASSQEASGGAGRDTQYF. The DNA of the CDR3 is TGCGCCAGCAGCCAAGAGGCTAGCGGGGGGGCCGGTAGGGATACGCAGTATTTT.

The chain couples TRBV7-9 to TRBJ2-7; D not resolved. Trimming pared 6 bases from V and 3 bases from J, leaving 9 bases between. From germline, CDR1 is SEHNR and CDR2 FQNEAQ (reference sequence). The length of the CDR3 is 12 residues. Here the CDR3 reads CASSPTGYEQYV. As DNA, the CDR3 is TGTGCCAGCAGTCCAACTGGCTACGAGCAGTACGTC.

The chain joins TRBV10-1 to TRBJ2-3; 12 bases agree with TRBD2. CDR1 and CDR2 from the germline V gene are WNHNN and SYGVQD (reference sequence). V lost 7 bases, J lost 4 bases, and 18 bases stayed unmatched. The CDR3 runs 19 residues. In DNA, the CDR3 is TGCGCCAGCAATAATGGGGCTAGCGGGGGGGCCGGGTTTGCAGATACGCAGTATTTT. Protein: CASNNGASGGAGFADTQYF.

The rearrangement uses TRBV10-3 and TRBJ2-5, with 9 bases identical to TRBD1. CDR1 is ENHRY and CDR2 is SYGVKD in the germline V gene. J was trimmed by 3 bases and V by 10 bases; bases with no gene match: 9. The CDR3 runs 14 residues. The CDR3 reads CATRQGEEKETQYF. The CDR3 region has the DNA TGTGCCACAAGACAGGGGGAAGAAAAAGAGACCCAGTACTTC.

J is TRBJ1-5 and V is TRBV15; 7 positions agree with TRBD1. From germline, CDR1 is LNHNV and CDR2 YYDKDF (reference sequence). V lost 3 bases and J lost 0; bases outside the gene matches: 8. The CDR3 loop spans 17 amino acids. CDR3 amino acids: CATSSPYRGYSNQPQHF. CDR3 DNA: TGTGCCACCAGCAGCCCGTACAGGGGCTATAGCAATCAGCCCCAGCATTTT.

The genes are TRBV3-1 (or the pseudogene TRBV3-2) and TRBJ2-3; 7 bases are a match to TRBD2. Trimming at V came to 4 bases and at J to 1 base, leaving 11 bases not matched to a gene. This CDR3 is 17 amino acids long. The germline V gene encodes CDR1 LGHDT and CDR2 YNNKEL (reference sequence). CDR3 amino acids: CASSPRTSVGGTDTQYF. CDR3 DNA sequence: TGTGCCAGCAGCCCTCGCACTAGCGTGGGGGGCACAGATACGCAGTATTTT.

The chain recombines TRBV9 with TRBJ2-1, with a weak D call TRBD2 (6 bases). CDR3 length: 15 amino acids. CDR1 is SGDLS and CDR2 is YYNGEE in the germline V gene. V lost 1 base and J lost 4, with 12 bases in between. The CDR3 spells CASSVQASEYNEQFF. CDR3 nucleotides: TGTGCCAGCAGCGTACAGGCTAGCGAGTACAATGAGCAGTTCTTC.

The rearrangement uses TRBV3-1 (or the pseudogene TRBV3-2) and TRBJ2-5; 9 nucleotides agree with TRBD1. Germline V gives CDR1 LGHDT, CDR2 YNNKEL (reference sequence). This CDR3 is 14 amino acids long. V was pared by 5 bases and J by 5 bases, with 6 bases of the junction left unmatched. CDR3 nucleotide sequence: TGTGCCAGCAGCGCACAGGGGGCATCCGAGACCCAGTACTTC. Residues: CASSAQGASETQYF.

The rearrangement uses TRBV6-5 and TRBJ1-5; 7 bases are a match to TRBD1. Trimming removed 6 bases from V and 6 bases from J; junction bases left unmatched: 11. This CDR3 has 15 residues. Germline V gene lookup returns CDR1 MNHEY and CDR2 SVGAGI. In DNA, the CDR3 is TGTGCCAGCAGAGCGACAGGGTACAGCGTTCAGCCCCAGCATTTT. It specifies CASRATGYSVQPQHF.

The chain employs TRBV18 and TRBJ2-2, with 8 bases matching TRBD2. The V gene's germline CDR1 is KGHSH and CDR2 LQKENI. The junction had 7 bases not matched to a gene; V was cut back by 4 bases and J by 0 bases. There are 17 residues in the CDR3. CDR3 sequence (DNA): TGTGCCAGCTCACTAACGAGCGGGGGCCCGAACACCGGGGAGCTGTTTTTT. This codes for CASSLTSGGPNTGELFF. The full variable domain, its missing parts supplied by reference TRBV18 and TRBJ2-2, is NAGVMQNPRHLVRRRGQEARLRCSPMKGHSHVYWYRQLPEEGLKFMVYLQKENIIDESGMPKERFSAEFPKEGPSILRIQQVVRGDSAAYFCASSLTSGGPNTGELFFGEGSRLTVL.

This clone has more than one count but fewer than ten. The rearrangement uses TRBV29-1 and TRBJ2-1, with D possibly TRBD1 on 6 matching bases. CDR3 length: 14 residues. Trimming took 4 bases from V and 4 from J, leaving 14 bases between them. Germline lookup yields CDR1 SQVTM and CDR2 ANQGSEA. In DNA, the CDR3 is TGCAGCGTTGTACGGTCAGGGGTTTACAATGAGCAGTTCTTC. Translating it yields CSVVRSGVYNEQFF.

The J gene is TRBJ1-1, the V gene TRBV5-5; possibly TRBD1 for D (6 bases). CDR1 is SGHKS, CDR2 YYEKEE, per germline (reference sequence). This CDR3 contains 18 residues. The V end lost 0 bases, the J end lost 0 bases, and 18 bases lay between the germline ends. CDR3 in DNA: TGTGCCAGCAGCTTGGTCCTCAGGGGATTGGCCATGAACACTGAAGCTTTCTTT. Translating gives CASSLVLRGLAMNTEAFF. The full variable domain, rest sourced from reference TRBV5-5 and TRBJ1-1, is DAGVTQSPTHLIKTRGQQVTLRCSPISGHKSVSWYQQVLGQGPQFIFQYYEKEERGRGNFPDRFSARQFPNYSSELNVNALLLGDSALYLCASSLVLRGLAMNTEAFFGQGTRLTVV.